This TCR beta chain was observed in a study of T-cell reconstitution after alpha-beta-depleted transplantation in children. Notes on this clonotype: Its specificity is unknown.

Germline CDR1 and CDR2: LNHNV and YYDKDF (reference sequence). This CDR3 region has 13 residues. V was shortened by 3 bases and J by 8 bases, with 11 bases between the two germline ends. Preparation of the TCRbeta library was carried out with unique molecular identifiers. Using its own MiXCR run on the PCR reads, TCRdb lists one record per CDR3 protein. The sample has over 200,000 distinct CDR3 sequences, roughly 8.3% seen once. Findings and caveats of the study: Expanded graft clones, several hundred of them, were reportedly the source of alpha-beta T cells about two months after transplant. A year had passed since transplant, and T-cell counts and diversity by then came mostly from newly produced T cells.

The sample consisted of PBMCs, mostly from graft donor cells, taken 360 days after TCRalphabeta/CD19-depleted stem cell transplant. The rearrangement joins TRBV15 to TRBJ2-1; TRBD1 is a possible D gene (5 bases). The clonotype originates from a male patient between 2 and 10 years old who had a stem cell transplant for acute myeloid leukemia, so the T cells may come from the graft donor. The CDR3 coding sequence is TGTGCCACCAGCAGCCCCAGGGCGGATGAGCAGTTCTTC. This encodes CATSSPRADEQFF.